These 7 T cell receptor beta chains came from one sample sequenced in a study of T cells in Graves' hyperthyroidism and ophthalmopathy (dated by TCRdb to about 2019). The protocol used for the library was multiplex PCR. TCRdb shows the sequencer as Illumina HiSeq 2000. The TCR beta CDR3 regions were amplified from RNA transcripts. The first round of RT-PCR for the TCR CDR3 was performed with the HTBI primer set and the Qiagen OneStep RT-PCR kit. TCRdb applied fastp at Q25 and MiXCR to the public reads, then kept only in-frame beta chains. Duplicate CDR3 protein sequences are folded into a single record with the most common DNA and genes. This sample has about 640,000 distinct CDR3 sequences in its table, and less than 25% of those were observed once. The ten largest clonotypes hold around a third of the sample. What was sequenced was blood. The receptors shown here come from a man aged 30 to 45 with Graves' ophthalmopathy.

This clonotype came up many times. The chain has TRBV30 and TRBJ1-4, with D perhaps matching TRBD1 (5 bases). CDR3 length: 14 amino acids. Germline V gene data show CDR1 as GTSNPN and CDR2 as SVGIG (reference sequence). With 2 bases removed from V and 5 bases from J, the gap between germline ends came to 12 bases. For the CDR3, the DNA is TGTGCCTGGAGTCAGTGGGGACGGAATGAAAAACTGTTTTTT. It yields the protein CAWSQWGRNEKLFF.

The V and J genes are TRBV4-1 and TRBJ2-1, with a tentative D call TRBD2 (7 bases). The CDR3 is 14 residues long. Trimming removed 11 bases from V and 2 bases from J, with 16 bases in between. The germline V gene encodes CDR1 MGHRA and CDR2 YSYEKL. For the CDR3, the DNA is TGCGCCTCGCAAGAGGGGGGGGCCTACAATGAGCAGTTCTTC. Protein: CASQEGGAYNEQFF.

This clonotype was seen more than once but under ten times. This rearrangement joins TRBV29-1 to TRBJ2-1; D not certain. V was trimmed by 4 bases and J by 10 bases, leaving 8 bases between them. The CDR3 is 10 amino acids. Germline loops: CDR1 SQVTM, CDR2 ANQGSEA. The CDR3 DNA follows: TGCAGCGTTGGTTCCGCCGAGCAGTTCTTC. This sequence encodes CSVGSAEQFF.

In its sample, this clonotype was seen many times. The CDR3 sequence: CASSRDLAYEQYF. CDR3 DNA: TGTGCCAGCAGCCGGGACTTAGCATACGAGCAGTACTTC. The chain couples TRBV7-8 to TRBJ2-7; D perhaps matches TRBD2 (6 bases). Trimming pared 5 bases from V and 4 bases from J, leaving 12 bases between. The CDR3 spans 13 residues. Per germline, CDR1 SGHVS and CDR2 FQNEAQ.

This clonotype was seen repeatedly, ten times or more. The V call is TRBV12-3 or TRBV12-4, the J call TRBJ1-2; no reliable D call. V was shortened by 3 bases and J by 4 bases, with 12 bases between the two germline ends. The CDR3 totals 14 residues. The CDR3 region is CASSFSGRVYGYTF. Written as DNA, the CDR3 is TGTGCCAGCAGTTTTTCTGGAAGGGTCTATGGCTACACCTTC.

Worth noting for this clonotype: A read error is possible here, since a much larger clone lies one base away. This rearrangement joins TRBV27 to TRBJ2-1, with D unresolved. The CDR3 extends over 16 amino acids. Trimming took off 5 bases at V and 0 bases at J, with 14 bases between the two ends. Germline V gives CDR1 MNHEY, CDR2 SMNVEV (reference sequence). The CDR3: CASSLSLIRSYNEQFF. CDR3 nucleotides: TGTGCCAGCAGTCTGTCTCTAATTCGCTCCTACAATGAGCAGTTCTTC.

V and J are TRBV7-2 and TRBJ1-3; D is possibly TRBD1 (5 bases). Trimming pared 2 bases from V and 0 bases from J, leaving 11 bases between. Germline CDR1 is SGHTA and CDR2 is FQGNSA. CDR3 length: 16 amino acids. The CDR3 protein is CASSLYGASSGNTIYF. The CDR3 nucleotides read TGTGCCAGCAGCTTATATGGGGCGAGCTCTGGAAACACCATATATTTT.